This T cell receptor (beta chain) was captured by sequencing in a study of T-cell reconstitution after alpha-beta-depleted transplantation in children. This clonotype was seen ten or more times. Antigen: not known. Study-level results: By about two months after transplant, alpha-beta T cells reportedly arose from several hundred graft clones that had expanded. Some patients' high day-60 TCRbeta diversity was attributed to recipient cells surviving conditioning. A year had passed since transplant, and T-cell counts and diversity by then came mostly from newly produced T cells.

The length of the CDR3 is 16 residues. Trimming cost V 7 bases and J 4 bases, with 19 bases left between them. Germline values: CDR1 LNHDA, CDR2 SQIVND (reference sequence). The authors prepared the TCRbeta library with unique molecular identifiers. TCRdb processed the PCR reads anew with MiXCR; each CDR3 protein has one entry. The table includes hundreds of thousands of distinct CDR3 sequences, 7.5% to 9% detected once. The V gene is TRBV19, the J gene TRBJ2-2, with a tentative D call TRBD2 (5 bases). The starting material was peripheral blood, obtained 360 days after TCRalphabeta/CD19-depleted stem cell transplant. The TCR comes from a female patient between 2 and 10 years old who had a stem cell transplant for Fanconi anemia, so the T cells may come from the graft donor. The DNA of the CDR3 is TGTGCCAGTAATTCTCGGACTCTTATTGTCACCGGGGAGCTGTTTTTT. Translation gives CASNSRTLIVTGELFF.